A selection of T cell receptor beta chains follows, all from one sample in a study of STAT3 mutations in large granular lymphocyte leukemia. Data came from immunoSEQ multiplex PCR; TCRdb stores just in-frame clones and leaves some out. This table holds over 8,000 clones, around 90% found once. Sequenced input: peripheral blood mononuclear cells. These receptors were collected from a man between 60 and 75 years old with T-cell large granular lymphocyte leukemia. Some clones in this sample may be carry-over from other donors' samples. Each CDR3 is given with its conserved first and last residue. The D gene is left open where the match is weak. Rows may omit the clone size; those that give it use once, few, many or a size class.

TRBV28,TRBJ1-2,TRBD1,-,CASSAGQASSGYTF,TGTGCCAGCAGCGCGGGACAGGCGTCGAGCGGCTACACCTTC
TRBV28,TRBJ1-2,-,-,CASSLGGYGYTF,TGTGCCAGCAGTTTAGGGGGCTATGGCTACACCTTC
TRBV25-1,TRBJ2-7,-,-,CASSESGGGYEQYF,TGTGCCAGCAGTGAATCGGGGGGCGGCTACGAGCAGTACTTC
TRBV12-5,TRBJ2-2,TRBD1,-,CASGTRTGPNTGELFF,TGTGCTAGTGGTACGCGGACAGGACCCAACACCGGGGAGCTGTTTTTT
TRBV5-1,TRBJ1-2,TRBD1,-,CASSLSQQGDGYTF,TGCGCCAGCAGCTTGTCCCAGCAGGGGGATGGCTACACCTTC
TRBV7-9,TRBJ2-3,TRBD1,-,CASSPLFTGVSTDTQYF,TGTGCCAGCAGCCCCCTCTTCACAGGGGTCAGCACAGATACGCAGTATTTT
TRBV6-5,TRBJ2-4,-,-,CATQGVKNIQYF,TGTGCCACCCAGGGAGTCAAAAACATTCAGTACTTC
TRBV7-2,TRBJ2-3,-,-,CASSLQRGGATDTQYF,TGTGCCAGCAGCCTCCAGCGAGGAGGGGCCACAGATACGCAGTATTTT
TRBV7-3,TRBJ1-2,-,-,CASSLASGLGYTF,TGTGCCAGCAGCTTAGCCTCAGGGTTGGGCTACACCTTC
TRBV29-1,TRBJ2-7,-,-,CSVEGQGYEQYF,TGCAGCGTTGAGGGCCAGGGCTACGAGCAGTACTTC
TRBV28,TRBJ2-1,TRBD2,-,CASGKGLAGPASYNEQFF,TGTGCCAGCGGAAAGGGACTAGCGGGTCCTGCCTCCTACAATGAGCAGTTCTTC
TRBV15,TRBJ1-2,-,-,CATSRENYGYTF,TGTGCCACCAGCAGGGAGAACTATGGCTACACCTTC
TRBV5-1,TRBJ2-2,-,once,CASSLAGGTAPGGELFF,TGCGCCAGCAGCTTGGCCGGAGGGACAGCTCCCGGCGGGGAGCTGTTTTTT
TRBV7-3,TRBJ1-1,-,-,CASSLSVWTPDTEAFF,TGTGCCAGCAGCTTAAGTGTCTGGACACCCGACACTGAAGCTTTCTTT
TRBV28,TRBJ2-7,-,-,CASSFPSPPYEQYF,TGTGCCAGCAGTTTTCCATCTCCCCCTTACGAGCAGTACTTC
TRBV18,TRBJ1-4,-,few,CASSPPASEKLFF,TGTGCCAGCTCACCACCGGCCAGTGAAAAACTGTTTTTT
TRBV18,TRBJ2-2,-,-,CASSPPVLVDTGELFF,TGTGCCAGCTCACCACCGGTCCTAGTAGACACCGGGGAGCTGTTTTTT
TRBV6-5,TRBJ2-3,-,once,CASSYWASTDTQYF,TGTGCCAGCAGTTACTGGGCTAGCACAGATACGCAGTATTTT
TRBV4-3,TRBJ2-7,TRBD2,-,CASSQDVGAGGTYEQYF,TGCGCCAGCAGCCAAGATGTAGGAGCGGGAGGTACCTACGAGCAGTACTTC
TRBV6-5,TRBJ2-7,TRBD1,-,CASSYRAGGPYEQYF,TGTGCCAGCAGTTACCGGGCAGGGGGCCCCTACGAGCAGTACTTC
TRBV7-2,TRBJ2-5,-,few,CASSLSLGETQYF,TGTGCCAGCAGCTTAAGCCTTGGGGAGACCCAGTACTTC
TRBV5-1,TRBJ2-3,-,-,CASSAGTSTDTQYF,TGCGCCAGCAGCGCCGGGACTAGCACAGATACGCAGTATTTT
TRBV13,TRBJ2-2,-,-,CASSLYEGGELFF,TGTGCCAGCAGCTTATACGAGGGCGGGGAGCTGTTTTTT
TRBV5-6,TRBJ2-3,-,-,CASSLGRADTSQDTQYF,TGTGCCAGCAGCTTGGGACGGGCAGACACCTCACAGGATACGCAGTATTTT
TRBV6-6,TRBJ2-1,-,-,CASSYEGAYNEQFF,TGTGCCAGCAGTTACGAAGGGGCTTACAATGAGCAGTTCTTC
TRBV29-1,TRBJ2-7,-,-,CSTLTSSYEQYF,TGCAGCACCCTGACTAGCTCCTACGAGCAGTACTTC
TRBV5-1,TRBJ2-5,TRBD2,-,CASSLMVAGVQETQYF,TGCGCCAGCAGCTTGATGGTAGCGGGGGTACAAGAGACCCAGTACTTC
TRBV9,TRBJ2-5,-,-,CASSLGFGETQYF,TGTGCCAGCAGCCTGGGCTTTGGAGAGACCCAGTACTTC
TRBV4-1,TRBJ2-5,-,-,CASSQLRSETQYF,TGCGCCAGCAGCCAACTCCGGAGTGAGACCCAGTACTTC
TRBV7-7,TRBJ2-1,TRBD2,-,CASSLAGEDNEQFF,TGTGCTAGCTCCCTGGCGGGAGAGGACAATGAGCAGTTCTTC
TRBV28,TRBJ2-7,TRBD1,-,CASSSGQASYEQYF,TGTGCCAGCAGCTCGGGACAGGCCTCCTACGAGCAGTACTTC
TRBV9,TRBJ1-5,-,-,CASSVGGGNQPQHF,TGTGCCAGCAGCGTCGGGGGCGGCAATCAGCCCCAGCATTTT
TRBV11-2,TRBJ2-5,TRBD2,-,CASSSAGGPETQYF,TGTGCCAGCAGCTCGGCGGGAGGGCCCGAGACCCAGTACTTC
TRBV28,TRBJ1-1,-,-,CASSLRSLTRGSTEAFF,TGTGCCAGCAGTTTGAGGTCCCTAACAAGGGGTAGCACTGAAGCTTTCTTT
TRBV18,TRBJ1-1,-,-,CASSKGLNTEAFF,TGTGCCAGCTCAAAAGGGTTGAACACTGAAGCTTTCTTT
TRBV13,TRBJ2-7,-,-,CASSLESWSREQYF,TGTGCCAGCAGCTTAGAATCCTGGTCGAGAGAGCAGTACTTC
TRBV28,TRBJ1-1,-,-,CASSSPGARTEAFF,TGTGCCAGCAGCTCCCCAGGAGCAAGAACTGAAGCTTTCTTT
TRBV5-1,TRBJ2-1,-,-,CASSLVGPPGNEQFF,TGCGCCAGCAGTCTGGTGGGTCCCCCGGGGAATGAGCAGTTCTTC
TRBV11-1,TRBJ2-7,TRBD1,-,CASSAGQGYSYEQYF,TGTGCCAGCAGCGCCGGACAGGGGTACTCCTACGAGCAGTACTTC
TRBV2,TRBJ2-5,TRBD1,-,CASSWGGQGQETQYF,TGTGCCAGCAGTTGGGGCGGACAGGGCCAAGAGACCCAGTACTTC
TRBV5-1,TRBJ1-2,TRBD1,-,CASSYAGGIGYGYTF,TGCGCCAGCAGCTACGCAGGGGGAATAGGCTATGGCTACACCTTC
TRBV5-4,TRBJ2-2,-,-,CASSLAFRTGELFF,TGTGCCAGCAGCTTAGCATTCCGCACCGGGGAGCTGTTTTTT
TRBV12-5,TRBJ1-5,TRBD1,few,CASRQGNNQPQHF,TGTGCTAGCCGACAGGGGAACAATCAGCCCCAGCATTTT
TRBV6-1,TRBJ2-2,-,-,CASSVRGSGELFF,TGTGCCAGCAGTGTAAGGGGTTCTGGGGAGCTGTTTTTT
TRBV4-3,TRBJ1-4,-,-,CASSQAWGQGANEKLFF,TGCGCCAGCAGCCAAGCCTGGGGGCAGGGAGCTAATGAAAAACTGTTTTTT
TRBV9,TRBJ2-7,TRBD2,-,CASSVELAGTYEQYF,TGTGCCAGCAGCGTAGAACTAGCGGGAACCTACGAGCAGTACTTC
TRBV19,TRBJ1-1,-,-,CASSQLKSTEAFF,TGTGCCAGTAGTCAGCTTAAGAGCACTGAAGCTTTCTTT
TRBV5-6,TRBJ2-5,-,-,CASSNWGKVGETQYF,TGTGCCAGCAGCAATTGGGGGAAGGTGGGGGAGACCCAGTACTTC
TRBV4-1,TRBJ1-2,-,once,CASSQGEVDNYSGYTF,TGCGCCAGCAGCCAAGGGGAGGTAGACAACTATAGTGGCTACACCTTC
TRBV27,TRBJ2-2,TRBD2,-,CASSFHSGRATTGELFF,TGTGCCAGCAGTTTCCATAGCGGGAGGGCCACTACCGGGGAGCTGTTTTTT
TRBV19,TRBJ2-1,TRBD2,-,CASRVAGGLNEQFF,TGTGCCAGTAGGGTAGCGGGAGGGTTAAATGAGCAGTTCTTC
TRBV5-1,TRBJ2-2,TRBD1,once,CASSLLQGNGELFF,TGCGCCAGCAGCTTGCTACAGGGGAACGGGGAGCTGTTTTTT
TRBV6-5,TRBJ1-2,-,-,CASRETANYGYTF,TGTGCCAGCAGAGAGACAGCTAACTATGGCTACACCTTC
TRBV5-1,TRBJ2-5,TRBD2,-,CASSVGLPGVETQYF,TGCGCCAGCAGCGTGGGACTACCCGGAGTAGAGACCCAGTACTTC
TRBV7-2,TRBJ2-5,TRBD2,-,CASGGGTSGVRGGTQYF,TGTGCCAGCGGCGGAGGGACTAGCGGGGTCCGAGGGGGGACCCAGTACTTC
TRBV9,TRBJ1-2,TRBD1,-,CASSVENSGGFYGYTF,TGTGCCAGCAGCGTAGAAAATTCAGGGGGTTTCTATGGCTACACCTTC
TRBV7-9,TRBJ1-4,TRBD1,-,CASSSGQRLEKLFF,TGTGCCAGCAGCTCGGGACAGCGTCTTGAAAAACTGTTTTTT
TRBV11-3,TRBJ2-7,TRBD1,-,CASSPGQTYEQYF,TGTGCCAGCAGCCCGGGACAGACCTACGAGCAGTACTTC